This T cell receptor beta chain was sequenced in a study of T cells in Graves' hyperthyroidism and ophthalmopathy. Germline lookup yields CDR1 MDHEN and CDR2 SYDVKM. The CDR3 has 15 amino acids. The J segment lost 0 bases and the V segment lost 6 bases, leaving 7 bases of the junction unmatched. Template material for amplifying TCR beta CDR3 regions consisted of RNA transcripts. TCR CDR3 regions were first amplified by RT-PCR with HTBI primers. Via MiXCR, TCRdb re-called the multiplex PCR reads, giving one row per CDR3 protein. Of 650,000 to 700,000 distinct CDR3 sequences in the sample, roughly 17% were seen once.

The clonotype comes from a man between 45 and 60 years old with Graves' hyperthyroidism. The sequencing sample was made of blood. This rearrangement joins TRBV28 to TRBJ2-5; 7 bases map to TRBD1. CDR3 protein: CASSLYGTDQETQYF. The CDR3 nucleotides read TGTGCCAGCAGCCTCTACGGGACAGACCAAGAGACCCAGTACTTC.